These T cell receptor beta chains were read from a single sample in a study of cytomegalovirus exposure and HLA in healthy donors. Sequencing was performed with immunoSEQ multiplex PCR; in TCRdb, only in-frame clones are kept and a portion is missing. The table has about 190,000 clones, 84% seen once. The sample was PBMCs. All receptors come from a boy aged 5 to 17 in good health and CMV-seronegative. Both conserved end residues are part of each CDR3.

TRBV5-6	TRBJ2-1	CASSLRGGMYEQFF
TRBV27	TRBJ1-1	CASSEGLNAFF
TRBV2	TRBJ1-5	CASTERSLGQPAPNQPQHF
TRBV7-8	TRBJ2-2	CASSTRQGRDTGELFF
TRBV6-1	TRBJ2-7	CASSERPSGAYEQYF
TRBV5-6	TRBJ2-1	CASSNERGYSYNEQFF
TRBV27	TRBJ1-4	CASGDRQGGEKLFF
TRBV6-1	TRBJ2-7	CASSQLLATYEQYF
TRBV27	TRBJ1-2	CASSLDGTGVNYGYTF
TRBV28	TRBJ2-3	CASSLLDPDTQYF
TRBV2	TRBJ2-7	CASTGYEQYF
TRBV2	TRBJ1-5	CASKDLGGSNQPQHF
TRBV2	TRBJ1-1	CASRSIFEGADTEAFF
TRBV5-1	TRBJ1-2	CASSLAGFGYTF
TRBV4-3	TRBJ2-7	CASSILLAGEQYF